A single sample is the source of the 25 T cell receptor beta chains below, sequenced in a study of blood T cell repertoires in COVID-19. TCRdb's table, derived via immunoSEQ multiplex PCR, lists solely in-frame clones and lacks some. The data contain roughly 310,000 clones, roughly 90% of them seen just once; the ten biggest clones take up roughly 4.1%. Sequencing input: peripheral blood. The receptors come from a woman aged 45-60 years with active or convalescent COVID-19.

This clone is a singleton in its sample. The chain uses TRBV7-9 and TRBJ2-7, with D possibly TRBD1 on 5 matching bases. The germline V and J ends were trimmed by 3 bases and 7 bases, with 10 bases remaining between them. The CDR3 runs 12 residues. Germline loops: CDR1 SEHNR, CDR2 FQNEAQ (reference sequence). The CDR3 nucleotides read TGTGCCAGCAGCTTGGGGCTAAAAGAGCAGTACTTC. The encoded protein is CASSLGLKEQYF.

The chain carries TRBV7-2 and TRBJ2-1, with D perhaps TRBD2 (5 bases). This CDR3 is built from 15 residues. Germline CDR1 reads SGHTA; CDR2 reads FQGNSA. The V end was cut by 1 base, the J end by 4 bases, with 11 bases between. CDR3 DNA: TGTGCCAGCAGCTTAGTTTCGACTACTTACAATGAGCAGTTCTTC. Its translation: CASSLVSTTYNEQFF.

This chain uses TRBV12-3 or TRBV12-4 with TRBJ1-2, with TRBD1 matching 7 bases. This CDR3 spans 13 amino acids. The trim removed 5 bases at V and 7 bases at J, leaving 7 bases unmatched. CDR3 DNA: TGTGCCAGCAGTCTGACAGGGAAAAGTGGCTACACCTTC. Protein: CASSLTGKSGYTF.

V usage is TRBV28 and J usage is TRBJ1-1; 8 nucleotides line up with TRBD1. Trimming removed 8 bases from V and 1 base from J; junction bases left unmatched: 6. Germline V gene sequence: CDR1 MDHEN, CDR2 SYDVKM. The CDR3 spans 14 residues. The CDR3 nucleotides read TGTGCCAGCGTCCCGGGGACAGGGAACACTGAAGCTTTCTTT. Its translation is CASVPGTGNTEAFF.

The chain couples TRBV19 to TRBJ1-5; D not certain. In germline, CDR1 is LNHDA, CDR2 SQIVND (reference sequence). The ends were cut back, 1 base at V and 7 bases at J, with 8 bases in the middle. The CDR3 consists of 13 residues. CDR3 sequence (DNA): TGTGCCAGTAGTATAGCTCCCTACCAGCCCCAGCATTTT. Translating it yields CASSIAPYQPQHF.

This chain connects TRBV3-1 (or the pseudogene TRBV3-2) to TRBJ1-1; no clear D. V was trimmed by 3 bases and J by 4 bases, leaving 15 bases between them. The germline V gene has CDR1 LGHDT and CDR2 YNNKEL (reference sequence). The CDR3 sequence is 15 residues long. The CDR3 sequence is CASSQRPSLGTEAFF. The CDR3 DNA is TGTGCCAGCAGCCAGCGGCCGTCTTTGGGCACTGAAGCTTTCTTT.

The genes are TRBV18 and TRBJ2-7; 8 positions match TRBD1. In germline, CDR1 is KGHSH, CDR2 LQKENI. The CDR3 sequence is 14 residues long. With V trimmed by 4 bases and J by 5 bases, 7 bases remained unmatched. Written as DNA, the CDR3 is TGTGCCAGCTCACGGACAGGGTATTTCAACGAGCAGTACTTC. Its protein is CASSRTGYFNEQYF.

The chain recombines TRBV18 with TRBJ1-4, with no clear D. CDR1 is KGHSH, CDR2 LQKENI, per germline. Trimming cost V 3 bases and J 3 bases, with 11 bases left between them. CDR3 length: 15 residues. The CDR3 loop reads CASSPSSMANEKLFF. DNA of the CDR3: TGTGCCAGCTCACCGAGTTCGATGGCTAATGAAAAACTGTTTTTT.

This sequence joins TRBV19 and TRBJ1-3; tentative D call: TRBD1 (5 bases). Per the germline V gene, CDR1 is LNHDA and CDR2 is SQIVND (reference sequence). CDR3 length: 14 amino acids. V was cut by 10 bases and J by 4 bases, with 17 bases left in between. CDR3 sequence reads: CATDQGGSGNTIYF. The CDR3 DNA follows: TGTGCCACGGACCAGGGAGGTTCGGGAAACACCATATATTTT.

The gene calls are TRBV3-1 (or the pseudogene TRBV3-2) and TRBJ2-3; TRBD1 matches 12 bases. The CDR3 contains 16 residues. The germline V gene encodes CDR1 LGHDT and CDR2 YNNKEL (reference sequence). Unmatched junction bases numbered 4, after V lost 5 bases and J lost 1 base. CDR3 DNA: TGTGCCAGCAGCTACGGGACAGGGGGCGGCACAGATACGCAGTATTTT. Translating gives CASSYGTGGGTDTQYF.

CDR3 amino acids: CAWSVQQKNQPQHF. The CDR3 nucleotides are TGTGCCTGGAGTGTACAACAGAAAAATCAGCCCCAGCATTTT. V usage is TRBV30 and J usage is TRBJ1-5, with D uncertain. Germline V lookup: CDR1 GTSNPN, CDR2 SVGIG (reference sequence). The CDR3 length is 14 residues. The V end lost 0 bases, the J end lost 4 bases, and 10 bases lay between the germline ends. Together with reference TRBV30 and TRBJ1-5, the CDR3 gives the full variable domain: SQTIHQWPATLVQPVGSPLSLECTVEGTSNPNLYWYRQAAGRGLQLLFYSVGIGQISSEVPQNLSASRPQDRQFILSSKKLLLSDSGFYLCAWSVQQKNQPQHFGDGTRLSIL.

The genes are TRBV10-2 and TRBJ2-1, with a weak D call TRBD2 (5 bases). Germline CDR1 and CDR2: WSHSY and SAAADI. The CDR3 has 15 residues. V gave up 5 bases and J gave up 4 bases, with 15 bases separating them. The CDR3: CASSLSGSGYNEQFF. The CDR3 DNA follows: TGCGCCAGCAGTTTAAGTGGGAGTGGTTACAATGAGCAGTTCTTC.

In nucleotides, the CDR3 is TGTGCCAGCAGTTACCAGTTGCAGGGGGCGGGGGATGAGCAGTTCTTC. Translating it yields CASSYQLQGAGDEQFF. The chain links TRBV6-2 or TRBV6-3 to TRBJ2-1, with D perhaps TRBD1 (8 bases). With 2 bases removed from V and 8 bases from J, the gap between germline ends came to 19 bases. This CDR3 contains 16 residues. Germline V gives CDR1 MNHEY, CDR2 SVGEGT.

The rearrangement uses TRBV5-8 and TRBJ1-6; 9 bases line up with TRBD1. Germline V gene lookup returns CDR1 SGHTS and CDR2 YDEGEE. V dropped 5 bases and J dropped 2; count of bases not matched to a gene: 8. The CDR3 is 17 amino acids. The CDR3 DNA is TGTGCCAGCAGGACAACAGGGGGCAGTCCCTATAATTCACCCCTCCACTTT. Translating gives CASRTTGGSPYNSPLHF.

This chain joins TRBV7-3 and TRBJ1-2, with D possibly being TRBD1 (5 bases). This CDR3 region has 16 residues. Germline assignment: CDR1 SGHTA and CDR2 FQGTGA. The germline V and J ends were trimmed by 2 bases and 0 bases, with 13 bases remaining between them. This CDR3 is CASSLGPPGTNYGYTF. CDR3 coding DNA: TGTGCCAGCAGCTTAGGCCCGCCAGGGACTAACTATGGCTACACCTTC.

Comments on this clone: This sample includes further DNA sequences coding for the same CDR3. This rearrangement joins TRBV11-2 to TRBJ2-7; TRBD2 matches at 7 bases. The germline gives CDR1 SGHAT, CDR2 FQNNGV. This CDR3 has 14 amino acids. V lost 5 bases, J lost 2 bases, and 6 bases stayed unmatched. The CDR3 nucleotides read TGTGCCAGCAGCCTGACGGGGGGACCCTACGAGCAGTACTTC. Translated: CASSLTGGPYEQYF.

The chain combines TRBV4-2 with TRBJ1-2; 7 bases fit TRBD1. Losses at the gene ends were 0 bases for V and 4 bases for J; bases not matched to a gene: 8. The CDR3 sequence is 16 residues long. Germline CDR1 is LGHNA and CDR2 is YNFKEQ. The CDR3 DNA reads as TGTGCCAGCAGCCAAGATTGGAGACAGGGAGTCTATGGCTACACCTTC. The encoded protein is CASSQDWRQGVYGYTF.

The chain uses TRBV7-8 and TRBJ1-1; 8 positions match TRBD1. Germline CDR1 is SGHVS and CDR2 is FQNEAQ. With V trimmed by 5 bases and J by 5 bases, 10 bases remained unmatched. This CDR3 region has 15 residues. CDR3 residues: CASSPGQGRVTEAFF. The CDR3 DNA reads TGTGCCAGCAGCCCCGGACAGGGAAGGGTTACTGAAGCTTTCTTT.

CDR3 nucleotides: TGTGCCAGCAGCTTTGGGGCGGTGCCCGGAGATACGCAGTATTTT. Translating it yields CASSFGAVPGDTQYF. The chain links TRBV5-5 to TRBJ2-3; the D gene is possibly TRBD1 (5 bases). The length of the CDR3 is 15 residues. Looked up from germline, CDR1 is SGHKS and CDR2 is YYEKEE (reference sequence). Between the trimmed V and J ends, which lost 2 bases and 5 bases, there was a span of 15 bases.

The V call is TRBV24-1, the J call TRBJ2-3; possible D gene TRBD1, 6 bases. V lost 1 base and J lost 2, with 12 bases in between. Germline V lookup: CDR1 KGHDR, CDR2 SFDVKD. The CDR3 spans 16 residues. The CDR3 DNA is TGTGCCACCAGTGATTTCCACAGGGATGTCACAGATACGCAGTATTTT. Translation: CATSDFHRDVTDTQYF.

This sequence joins TRBV30 and TRBJ2-3, with a tentative D call TRBD1 (5 bases). Trimming shortened V by 0 bases and J by 3 bases, and 10 bases separated the two germline ends. The CDR3 length is 14 residues. Germline values: CDR1 GTSNPN, CDR2 SVGIG (reference sequence). CDR3 DNA sequence: TGTGCCTGGAGTGTGAACAGGCAGACAGATACGCAGTATTTT. Translation: CAWSVNRQTDTQYF.

The J gene is TRBJ2-7, the V gene TRBV6-5; 7 bases line up with TRBD1. The J segment lost 0 bases and the V segment lost 7 bases, leaving 9 bases of the junction unmatched. The CDR3 covers 15 residues. The germline V gene encodes CDR1 MNHEY and CDR2 SVGAGI. Written as DNA, the CDR3 is TGTGCCAGCAACGCCCGAGGGGACAGCTCCTACGAGCAGTACTTC. It translates to CASNARGDSSYEQYF.

The J gene is TRBJ1-6, the V gene TRBV30, with TRBD1 as a possible D gene (6 bases). There are 14 residues in the CDR3. CDR1 and CDR2 (germline): GTSNPN, SVGIG (reference sequence). Deletions cut 0 bases from V and 5 bases from J, with 8 bases between. The CDR3 loop is CAWSVGTNNSPLHF. CDR3 DNA: TGTGCCTGGAGTGTAGGGACAAATAATTCACCCCTCCACTTT.

The chain joins TRBV7-3 to TRBJ1-1; TRBD1 agrees at 8 bases. Germline CDR1 reads SGHTA; CDR2 reads FQGTGA. V shed 5 bases and J 3 bases; nucleotides not matched to a gene: 5. The CDR3 has 14 amino acids. The CDR3 DNA follows: TGTGCCAGCAGCCCGTCAGGGGGCTACACTGAAGCTTTCTTT. It translates to CASSPSGGYTEAFF.

The V and J genes are TRBV12-3 or TRBV12-4 and TRBJ1-1, with 7 bases matching TRBD1. This CDR3 region has 13 residues. V lost 8 bases, J lost 0 bases, and 3 bases stayed unmatched. DNA for the CDR3: TGTGCCAGCTTGCAGGGGGTGAACACTGAAGCTTTCTTT. As protein: CASLQGVNTEAFF.